Presented here are 20 T cell receptor beta chains from one specimen sequenced in a study of CD4 and CD8 cells across lung adenocarcinoma regions. TCRdb fed the PCR reads into MiXCR, producing one record per CDR3 protein. The data hold some 11,000 distinct CDR3 sequences, with less than 70% observed a single time. The specimen was CD4+ T cells from the center of a lung tumor. Receptors originate from a male donor with lung adenocarcinoma. The CD4 and CD8 labels of this study may be unreliable.

This clonotype was detected only once. Germline is not matched at one junction end, which may reflect a read error. This rearrangement joins TRBV6-4 to TRBJ2-3; D perhaps matches TRBD2 (5 bases). Germline V gene lookup returns CDR1 MRHNA and CDR2 SNTAGT. The CDR3 runs to 16 residues. The CDR3 here is CASSESGPKGKETQYF. DNA of the CDR3: TGTGCCAGCAGTGAGAGCGGACCCAAAGGCAAAGAGACGCAGTATTTC.

As concerns this clonotype: The germline gene is not matched at one end of the junction; a read error may be the cause. The CDR3 loop is CASSGSDRNTQYF. The CDR3 coding sequence is TGTGCGAGCAGTGGCAGTGACCGAAACACCCAGTACTTC. The chain employs TRBV6-1 and TRBJ2-5, with D uncertain. This CDR3 region has 13 residues. Per germline, CDR1 MNHNS and CDR2 SASEGT.

This clonotype was recorded many times. The genes are TRBV6-1 and TRBJ2-3; D might be TRBD2 (5 bases). Germline loops: CDR1 MNHNS, CDR2 SASEGT. Trimming stripped 2 bases from V and 0 bases from J, with 15 bases between. The CDR3 has 17 amino acids. The CDR3 is CASSESVGGGSTDTQYF. The CDR3 DNA is TGTGCCAGCAGTGAAAGTGTAGGTGGAGGAAGCACAGATACGCAGTATTTT.

This clonotype showed up many times. This sequence joins TRBV10-3 and TRBJ2-5; D may be TRBD2 (5 bases). Germline-derived CDR1 and CDR2 are ENHRY and SYGVKD. The CDR3 runs 15 residues. V lost 2 bases, J lost 5 bases, and 15 bases lay in between. As DNA, the CDR3 is TGTGCCATCAGTGAGAATCCAGTGTCGGGGGAGACCCAGTACTTC. It encodes CAISENPVSGETQYF.

The V gene is TRBV6-1, the J gene TRBJ2-3; the D call may be TRBD1 or TRBD2 (6 bases each). Trimming left V 4 bases short and J 4 bases short, with 21 bases between. The germline gives CDR1 MNHNS, CDR2 SASEGT. This CDR3 has 17 amino acids. Written as DNA, the CDR3 is TGTGCCAGCAGTGGACATTCGGGTCGGGGGCTCCCAGATACGCAGTATTTT. Amino acids: CASSGHSGRGLPDTQYF.

This clonotype turned up a few times. The chain uses TRBV10-2 and TRBJ2-5; 8 nucleotides align to TRBD1. TRBJ2-7 explains the end of the DNA better; the J call may be wrong. The CDR3 is made up of 14 amino acids. Per germline, CDR1 WSHSY and CDR2 SAAADI. CDR3 sequence: CASSYRGLGYEQYF. The CDR3 DNA is TGCGCCAGCAGTTACAGGGGGTTAGGATACGAGCAGTACTTC.

This CDR3 is CASSYWTGGTILEQYF. The CDR3 coding sequence is TGTGCCAGCAGTTATTGGACAGGGGGGACAATCCTCGAGCAGTACTTC. This chain joins TRBV6-5 and TRBJ2-1; the match to TRBD1 covers 10 bases. The J call may be faulty, since TRBJ2-7 better matches the DNA end. Germline CDR1 reads MNHEY; CDR2 reads SVGAGI. This CDR3 comprises 16 residues.

This chain links TRBV6-1 with TRBJ1-1, with TRBD1 identical over 8 bases. Germline assignment: CDR1 MNHNS and CDR2 SASEGT. The CDR3 length is 15 residues. The V and J ends lost 3 bases and 4 bases, in that order; junction bases with no gene match: 7. As DNA, the CDR3 is TGTGCCAGCAGTGACTTCAGGGGGCGCGTCACTGAAGCTTTCTTT. It is translated as CASSDFRGRVTEAFF.

The chain has TRBV4-2 and TRBJ2-1; tentative D call: TRBD2 (6 bases). The CDR3 contains 16 residues. The V and J ends lost 0 bases and 10 bases respectively, with 19 bases between them. Germline V gene sequence: CDR1 LGHNA, CDR2 YNFKEQ. The CDR3 region has the DNA TGTGCCAGCAGCCAAGACCGAAGGGGACGCCGGGGGGAGCAGTTCTTC. Amino acid sequence: CASSQDRRGRRGEQFF.

This clonotype came up a few times. The J gene is TRBJ2-3, the V gene TRBV6-2 or TRBV6-3; 16 nucleotides line up with TRBD2. V lost 5 bases, J lost 4 bases, and 3 bases stayed unmatched. Germline CDR1 reads MNHEY; CDR2 reads SVGEGT. This CDR3 comprises 16 residues. The DNA for the CDR3 is TGTGCCAGCAGTCAGGGGACTAGCGGGGGGGCAGATACGCAGTATTTT. Translated, it gives CASSQGTSGGADTQYF.

CDR3 loop: CASSYWGLGKDTQYF. For the CDR3, the DNA is TGTGCCAGCAGTTACTGGGGCTTGGGCAAAGATACGCAGTACTTC. The chain is built from TRBV6-5 and TRBJ2-3; maybe TRBD1 (5 bases). The end of the DNA fits TRBJ2-7 better, so the J call may be wrong. The CDR3 length is 15 residues. Per the germline V gene, CDR1 is MNHEY and CDR2 is SVGAGI.

In the case of this clonotype: One end of the junction varies from germline; a read error may be responsible. The chain employs TRBV7-2 and TRBJ2-4; TRBD2 matches at 7 bases. This CDR3 contains 14 residues. CDR1 is SGHTA, CDR2 FQGNSA, per germline. This chain's CDR3 is CASSRLASTDMQYF. CDR3 sequence (DNA): TGTGCCAGCAGCAGACTAGCTAGCACAGATATGCAGTATTTC. Drawing the rest from reference TRBV7-2 and TRBJ2-4, the complete variable domain is GAGVSQSPSNKVTEKGKDVELRCDPISGHTALYWYRQSLGQGLEFLIYFQGNSAPDKSGLPSDRFSAERTGGSVSTLTIQRTQQEDSAVYLCASSRLASTDMQYFGAGTRLSVL.

Concerning this clonotype: Relative to the germline gene, one junction end is altered; a read error may explain this. The chain couples TRBV12-3 or TRBV12-4 to TRBJ2-1; weak D call: TRBD2 (6 bases). The tail of the sequence fits TRBJ2-5 better, so the J call may be wrong. The CDR3 has 16 amino acids. The CDR3: CASTGMGGRDQDTQYF. DNA for the CDR3: TGTGCCAGCACGGGCATGGGCGGGCGGGACCAAGATACCCAGTACTTC.

The chain is built from TRBV27 and TRBJ2-1; 10 nucleotides match TRBD2. The J call could be wrong; TRBJ2-7 is a better fit for the DNA end. The CDR3 has 18 amino acids. Germline CDR1 reads MNHEY; CDR2 reads SMNVEV (reference sequence). As DNA, the CDR3 is TGTGCCAGCAGTTTACGGGTCCTTAGCGGGAGGCCCTCCTACGAGCAGTACTTC. It yields the protein CASSLRVLSGRPSYEQYF.

Worth noting for this clonotype: One end of the junction varies from germline; a read error may be responsible. CDR3 in amino acids: CASTQGSGTTGEQFF. CDR3 in DNA: TGTGCCAGCACCCAGGGCAGTGGCACCACCGGGGAGCAGTTTTTC. The rearrangement links TRBV6-1 to TRBJ2-2, with D perhaps given as TRBD1 or TRBD2 (5 bases each). The germline gives CDR1 MNHNS, CDR2 SASEGT. The CDR3 has 15 residues.

A few counts support this clonotype. This chain uses TRBV12-3 or TRBV12-4 with TRBJ2-3; D possibly matches TRBD1 or TRBD2 (5 bases each). V was trimmed by 7 bases and J by 5 bases, leaving 28 bases between them. The CDR3 runs 18 residues. CDR3 nucleotide sequence: TGTGCCAGCACCCAGACCGGGACGGAGACCCTAGATTTAGATACGCAGTATTTT. Translation: CASTQTGTETLDLDTQYF.

The CDR3 loop is CASSESSLLNEQFF. The CDR3 DNA reads as TGCGCCAGCAGTGAGTCGAGCCTCCTCAATGAGCAGTTCTTC. The chain recombines TRBV10-2 with TRBJ2-1, with D uncertain. Germline V gene data show CDR1 as WSHSY and CDR2 as SAAADI. The CDR3 is 14 amino acids. Trimming left V 0 bases short and J 6 bases short, with 9 bases between.

The CDR3 sequence: CASSAAGGSYNEQFF. The CDR3 region has the DNA TGTGCCAGCAGTGCGGCGGGAGGGTCCTACAATGAGCAGTTCTTC. The chain is built from TRBV6-4 and TRBJ2-1; 9 bases are shared with TRBD2. This CDR3 region has 15 residues. In germline, CDR1 is MRHNA, CDR2 SNTAGT. V trimming: 4 bases; J trimming: 1 base; junction bases outside the gene matches: 2.

The CDR3: CASSPPGHLTEAFF. In DNA form, the CDR3 reads TGTGCCAGCAGTCCTCCGGGACACCTCACTGAAGCTTTCTTT. The rearrangement links TRBV12-3 or TRBV12-4 to TRBJ1-1, with TRBD1 as a possible D gene (6 bases). The CDR3 has 14 amino acids. Trimming took 5 bases from V and 4 from J, leaving 14 bases between them.

The V gene is TRBV10-3, the J gene TRBJ2-5; weak D call: TRBD2 (7 bases). This CDR3 spans 15 amino acids. In germline, CDR1 is ENHRY, CDR2 SYGVKD. Written as DNA, the CDR3 is TGTGGCGGGGGCTTGGGGGGTAGCGGGCGAGATACGCAGTACTTC. Protein product: CGGGLGGSGRDTQYF.